This passage covers 13 T cell receptor beta chains from one sample sequenced in a study of spatial heterogeneity in lung cancer. Time point given: sample taken at primary tumor resection. TCRdb reanalysed the 5' RACE reads using MiXCR and keeps one entry per CDR3 protein. This table has 40,000 to 45,000 distinct CDR3 sequences, under 7.5% appearing once. The sequences come from PBMCs, collected at surgery. Every receptor here comes from a female donor with early-stage non-small cell lung cancer.

The DNA of the CDR3 is TGTGCCAGCATCGCCCAGGGGGGTTACACTGAAGCTTTCTTT. Translated, it gives CASIAQGGYTEAFF. The chain couples TRBV6-1 to TRBJ1-1; 7 nucleotides agree with TRBD1. This CDR3 comprises 14 residues. The trim removed 7 bases at V and 3 bases at J, leaving 8 bases unmatched. The germline CDR1 and CDR2 sequences are MNHNS and SASEGT.

Worth noting for this clonotype: An end of the junction does not agree with germline; a read error may underlie this. The CDR3 region is CASSLGTNQETQYF. The CDR3 DNA sequence: TGTGCTAGCAGCCTCGGGACTAATCAAGAGACCCAGTACTTC. This chain joins TRBV7-7 and TRBJ2-5; TRBD2 matches 7 bases. CDR1 and CDR2 from the germline V gene are SSHAT and FNYEAQ (reference sequence). The CDR3 is made up of 14 amino acids.

Note on this clonotype: A read error is possible here, since a much larger clone lies one base away. The conserved phenylalanine or tryptophan is not found at the CDR3 terminus, so this likely reflects a read error. The V call is TRBV7-9, the J call TRBJ2-7; 7 bases map to TRBD1. Germline values: CDR1 SEHNR, CDR2 FQNEAQ (reference sequence). V lost 2 bases, J lost 3 bases, and 7 bases stayed unmatched. The CDR3 runs to 15 residues. CDR3 sequence (DNA): TGTGCCAGCAGCTTACTGGGGACAGCAGGCTACGAGCAGTACCTC. It translates to CASSLLGTAGYEQYL.

The sample holds many counts of this clonotype. The chain joins TRBV19 to TRBJ2-1, with 7 bases lining up with TRBD1. V trimming: 5 bases; J trimming: 7 bases; junction bases outside the gene matches: 11. Germline V CDR1 and CDR2: LNHDA, SQIVND (reference sequence). CDR3 length: 15 amino acids. CDR3 DNA sequence: TGTGCCAGTAGTCCCCAACGGACAGGTCGTAATGAGCAGTTCTTC. Its translation is CASSPQRTGRNEQFF.

This clonotype showed up many times. The chain carries TRBV20-1 and TRBJ1-1; D not resolved. The CDR3 is made up of 13 amino acids. V lost 3 bases, J lost 1 base, and 9 bases lay in between. Per germline, CDR1 DFQATT and CDR2 SNEGSKA (reference sequence). The chain's CDR3 is CSASWTGNTEAFF. In DNA, the CDR3 is TGCAGTGCTAGTTGGACCGGGAACACTGAAGCTTTCTTT.

This clonotype has ten or more counts. V gene TRBV6-2 or TRBV6-3 combines with J gene TRBJ2-3; D possibly corresponds to TRBD2 (6 bases). The CDR3 sequence is 14 residues long. V dropped 5 bases and J dropped 4 bases, with 13 bases sitting between them. Germline values: CDR1 MNHEY, CDR2 SVGEGT. CDR3 region: CASSPPGGADTQYF. The CDR3 DNA reads as TGTGCCAGCAGTCCCCCCGGGGGAGCAGATACGCAGTATTTT.

The CDR3 sequence: CASTRPPGETQYF. DNA for the CDR3: TGTGCCAGCACCCGTCCGCCGGGGGAGACCCAGTACTTC. The J gene is TRBJ2-5, the V gene TRBV28, with D perhaps TRBD2 (5 bases). V gave up 7 bases and J gave up 5 bases, with 14 bases separating them. Germline CDR1 is MDHEN and CDR2 is SYDVKM. The CDR3 is 13 residues long.

There are many counts of this clonotype. CDR3 coding DNA: TGTGCCAGCAGTCTGGGACAGGGCGTCACTGAAGCTTTCTTT. It yields the protein CASSLGQGVTEAFF. The chain uses TRBV12-3 or TRBV12-4 and TRBJ1-1; 9 nucleotides line up with TRBD1. V trimming: 5 bases; J trimming: 4 bases; junction bases outside the gene matches: 5. This CDR3 is 14 amino acids long.

This clonotype was seen many times. The chain is built from TRBV27 and TRBJ2-1, with a tentative D call TRBD1 (6 bases). From germline, CDR1 is MNHEY and CDR2 SMNVEV (reference sequence). Trimming shortened V by 6 bases and J by 0 bases, and 12 bases separated the two germline ends. The CDR3 runs 15 residues. CDR3 sequence reads: CASRPQGSSYNEQFF. CDR3 coding DNA: TGTGCCAGCAGGCCACAGGGTAGCTCCTACAATGAGCAGTTCTTC.

This clonotype was observed a few times. This rearrangement joins TRBV27 to TRBJ1-5, with TRBD1 matching 10 bases. The germline CDR1 and CDR2 sequences are MNHEY and SMNVEV (reference sequence). V dropped 5 bases and J dropped 1; count of bases not matched to a gene: 11. The CDR3 has 18 amino acids. CDR3 bases: TGTGCCAGCAGTCCCATTATAGTGGACAGGGGGAGCAATCAGCCCCAGCATTTT. Translation gives CASSPIIVDRGSNQPQHF.

This clonotype showed up many times. The rearrangement joins TRBV24-1 to TRBJ2-3; D remains unclear. V lost 1 base, J lost 6 bases, and 10 bases lay in between. The CDR3 sequence is 14 residues long. Per the germline V gene, CDR1 is KGHDR and CDR2 is SFDVKD. In DNA form, the CDR3 reads TGTGCCACCAGTGATTTCAGCAGGTCGGATACGCAGTATTTT. As protein: CATSDFSRSDTQYF.

In its sample, this clonotype was seen a few times. The rearrangement joins TRBV5-6 to TRBJ2-3; perhaps TRBD1 as D (5 bases). Per the germline V gene, CDR1 is SGHDT and CDR2 is YYEEEE. The CDR3 totals 15 residues. Deletions cut 0 bases from V and 6 bases from J, with 14 bases between. CDR3 nucleotide sequence: TGTGCCAGCAGCTTGGTTCCTACGGCAGGGGATACGCAGTATTTT. Its translation is CASSLVPTAGDTQYF.

Only a few counts were recorded for this clonotype. The chain combines TRBV3-1 with TRBJ2-7; 8 positions agree with TRBD2. J lost 0 bases, V lost 2 bases, and 3 bases had no gene match. The CDR3 sequence is 15 residues long. From germline, CDR1 is LGHDT and CDR2 YNNKEL (reference sequence). The CDR3 spells CASSQHGGVSYEQYF. Written as DNA, the CDR3 is TGTGCCAGCAGCCAACACGGGGGGGTCTCCTACGAGCAGTACTTC.